Detailed here is one TCR beta chain. What it binds is not known. This specimen belongs to a study of cytomegalovirus exposure and HLA in healthy donors. Trimming removed 6 bases from V and 2 bases from J, with 13 bases in between. CDR1 SGHNT and CDR2 YENEEA come from the germline V gene. This CDR3 contains 14 residues. Overall study results and limits: The study listed under 200 cytomegalovirus-associated TCR beta chains. The authors excluded some V segments, including TRBV6-2 and TRBV6-3, as indistinguishable. Usually a TCR sequence was rare, but some public TCRs were found in many donors.

The PCR contained 60 Vbeta and 13 Jbeta primers. The method was immunoSEQ multiplex PCR; TCRdb's version includes in-frame clones alone and lacks a portion of them. The table includes 90,000 or so clones, around 70% detected once. This chain joins TRBV11-3 and TRBJ1-1; D possibly corresponds to TRBD1 (6 bases). The sequencing input was PBMCs. The receptor comes from a woman aged 45 to 65 in good health and CMV-seropositive. The CDR3 coding sequence is TGTGCCAGCAGTAAACAGGGCGATAACACTGAAGCTTTCTTT. Encoded protein: CASSKQGDNTEAFF.